The 27 T cell receptor beta chains in this list originate from one sample, sequenced in a study of cytomegalovirus exposure and HLA in healthy donors. Some clones are missing from TCRdb's copy, which holds only in-frame ones; the method was immunoSEQ multiplex PCR. The data hold 300,000 or so clones, with roughly 87% observed a single time. Material for sequencing was PBMCs. The source is a young man in good health and CMV-seronegative.

CDR3 region: CAWISRGKAAEAFF. DNA for the CDR3: TGTGCCTGGATCTCTCGGGGTAAGGCGGCTGAAGCTTTCTTT. The chain joins TRBV30 to TRBJ1-1; the D is unclear. With 4 bases removed from V and 6 bases from J, the gap between germline ends came to 18 bases. The germline CDR1 and CDR2 sequences are GTSNPN and SVGIG (reference sequence). The CDR3 is 14 amino acids.

This chain links TRBV6-5 with TRBJ2-5; 7 positions agree with TRBD2. From germline, CDR1 is MNHEY and CDR2 SVGAGI. The CDR3 contains 13 residues. The V segment lost 5 bases and the J segment 5 bases; nucleotides outside the gene matches: 5. In DNA, the CDR3 is TGTGCCAGCAGTGAGGGGAGGGGCGAGACCCAGTACTTC. It translates to CASSEGRGETQYF.

This chain links TRBV10-3 with TRBJ2-7, with 8 positions matching TRBD1. Germline CDR1 ENHRY, CDR2 SYGVKD. V trimming: 1 base; J trimming: 3 bases; junction bases outside the gene matches: 2. This CDR3 spans 14 amino acids. The chain's CDR3 is CAISEFGTGYEQYF. The CDR3 DNA is TGTGCCATCAGTGAGTTCGGGACAGGCTACGAGCAGTACTTC.

V usage is TRBV10-3 and J usage is TRBJ1-2, with TRBD1 matching over 9 bases. The V segment lost 10 bases and the J segment 3 bases; nucleotides outside the gene matches: 18. The CDR3 totals 17 residues. Germline V gives CDR1 ENHRY, CDR2 SYGVKD. CDR3 region: CATSRRFEQGADYGYTF. DNA of the CDR3: TGTGCCACCAGCCGTAGATTCGAACAGGGGGCGGACTATGGCTACACCTTC.

This rearrangement joins TRBV18 to TRBJ2-3; TRBD1 matches at 12 bases. From germline, CDR1 is KGHSH and CDR2 LQKENI. The V gene end was trimmed by 3 bases and the J gene end by 3 bases; junction bases not matched to a gene: 7. This CDR3 comprises 17 residues. The CDR3 sequence: CASSPMGQGAITDTQYF. The DNA for the CDR3 is TGTGCCAGCTCACCGATGGGACAGGGGGCGATAACAGATACGCAGTATTTT.

The chain employs TRBV4-1 and TRBJ2-2; D call uncertain. V shed 3 bases and J shed 8 bases, with 7 bases lying between them. CDR3 length: 12 amino acids. Germline CDR1 is MGHRA and CDR2 is YSYEKL. The CDR3 nucleotides are TGCGCCAGCAGCCACGTACTTGGGGAGCTGTTTTTT. This codes for CASSHVLGELFF.

V and J are TRBV4-3 and TRBJ1-6; D is uncertain. CDR3 length equals 15 residues. Trimming shortened V by 0 bases and J by 5 bases, and 8 bases separated the two germline ends. Germline CDR1 and CDR2: LGHNA and YSLEER. In DNA, the CDR3 is TGCGCCAGCAGCCAAGATACAGCAAATAATTCACCCCTCCACTTT. Translation gives CASSQDTANNSPLHF.

V is TRBV29-1 and J is TRBJ2-7; no firm D call. The CDR3 totals 12 residues. CDR1 is SQVTM, CDR2 ANQGSEA, per germline. V lost 2 bases and J 0 bases, leaving 5 bases between the germline ends. The CDR3 is CSVETSSYEQYF. The CDR3 nucleotides are TGCAGCGTTGAAACATCCTCCTACGAGCAGTACTTC.

This chain links TRBV27 with TRBJ2-1, with 11 bases lining up with TRBD2. CDR1 MNHEY and CDR2 SMNVEV come from the germline V gene (reference sequence). This CDR3 is 14 amino acids long. The trim removed 10 bases at V and 4 bases at J, leaving 6 bases unmatched. CDR3 DNA sequence: TGTGCCACCTCCGGGACTAGCGGTTACAATGAGCAGTTCTTC. It yields the protein CATSGTSGYNEQFF.

The chain has TRBV7-2 and TRBJ1-5; possible D gene TRBD1, 5 bases. Germline V gives CDR1 SGHTA, CDR2 FQGNSA. The CDR3 is made up of 16 amino acids. The V and J ends lost 5 bases and 7 bases respectively, with 21 bases between them. The CDR3 region has the DNA TGTGCCAGCAGCCTATACCTGACGGGGGGTGGGCAGCCCCAGCATTTT. The encoded protein is CASSLYLTGGGQPQHF.

CDR3 amino acids: CASSSHQGLGYEQYF. For the CDR3, the DNA is TGTGCCAGCAGTTCGCACCAGGGACTAGGGTACGAGCAGTACTTC. V usage is TRBV6-5 and J usage is TRBJ2-7; 8 bases are a match to TRBD2. Germline V gives CDR1 MNHEY, CDR2 SVGAGI. The CDR3 consists of 15 residues. V lost 4 bases to trimming and J lost 4 bases; unmatched junction nucleotides: 9.

The CDR3 spells CASSLRGTVLGNQPQHF. The CDR3 bases are TGCGCCAGCAGCTTGCGGGGGACTGTCCTTGGCAATCAGCCCCAGCATTTT. The chain couples TRBV5-1 to TRBJ1-5; possibly TRBD1 for D (5 bases). From germline, CDR1 is SGHRS and CDR2 YFSETQ. CDR3 size: 17 residues. V was clipped by 1 base and J by 2 bases, with 16 bases between them.

The chain links TRBV15 to TRBJ2-3; 10 bases line up with TRBD2. Unmatched junction bases numbered 12, after V lost 3 bases and J lost 0 bases. The CDR3 runs 19 residues. CDR1 and CDR2 from the germline V gene are LNHNV and YYDKDF (reference sequence). The CDR3 region is CATSRARSSGGPSTDTQYF. The DNA for the CDR3 is TGTGCCACCAGCAGGGCCCGCTCTAGCGGGGGCCCCAGCACAGATACGCAGTATTTT.

This clone was seen just once. CDR3 nucleotides: TGCGCCAGCAGCTTGGAGGGCAGGGGTAATGGCTACACCTTC. Encoded protein: CASSLEGRGNGYTF. The chain uses TRBV5-1 and TRBJ1-2, with D possibly TRBD1 on 6 matching bases. The CDR3 totals 14 residues. Germline V gene sequence: CDR1 SGHRS, CDR2 YFSETQ. Trimming left V 0 bases short and J 6 bases short, with 12 bases between.

This clone appeared once. The J gene is TRBJ2-7, the V gene TRBV7-6, with TRBD1 matching 7 bases. Germline V gene lookup returns CDR1 SGHVS and CDR2 FNYEAQ. The CDR3 spans 15 residues. J lost 2 bases, V lost 5 bases, and 9 bases had no gene match. CDR3 coding DNA: TGTGCCAGCAGCCCTCCGGGACAGACAGCCTACGAGCAGTACTTC. This gives the protein CASSPPGQTAYEQYF.

The DNA of the CDR3 is TGTGCCAGCGGATGGACTAGTAATCAGGATACGCAGTATTTT. Translating it yields CASGWTSNQDTQYF. The chain couples TRBV7-6 to TRBJ2-3, with TRBD2 matching over 7 bases. Germline values: CDR1 SGHVS, CDR2 FNYEAQ. This CDR3 spans 14 amino acids. Losses at the gene ends were 8 bases for V and 6 bases for J; bases not matched to a gene: 11.

The chain recombines TRBV7-8 with TRBJ1-1; 7 bases align to TRBD1. The CDR3 sequence is 15 residues long. Germline V gives CDR1 SGHVS, CDR2 FQNEAQ. Trimming cost V 5 bases and J 5 bases; bases outside gene matches: 11. CDR3 in amino acids: CASSLSLQGRTEAFF. CDR3 nucleotide sequence: TGTGCCAGCAGCCTGTCTCTACAGGGGAGGACTGAAGCTTTCTTT. The whole variable domain, remainder taken from reference TRBV7-8 and TRBJ1-1, is GAGVSQSPRYKVAKRGQDVALRCDPISGHVSLFWYQQALGQGPEFLTYFQNEAQLDKSGLPSDRFFAERPEGSVSTLKIQRTQQEDSAVYLCASSLSLQGRTEAFFGQGTRLTVV.

The chain joins TRBV10-3 to TRBJ1-2, with no clear D. CDR3 length equals 13 residues. Germline loops: CDR1 ENHRY, CDR2 SYGVKD. Trimming removed 0 bases at V and 3 bases at J, with 5 bases between. The CDR3 DNA reads as TGTGCCATCAGTGAGTCGGCGGACTATGGCTACACCTTC. It encodes CAISESADYGYTF.

The chain links TRBV7-9 to TRBJ1-6; TRBD1 is a possible D gene (6 bases). Per the germline V gene, CDR1 is SEHNR and CDR2 is FQNEAQ (reference sequence). The CDR3 runs 14 residues. V shed 5 bases and J shed 8 bases, with 13 bases lying between them. The CDR3 here is CASSPPGGHSPLHF. DNA for the CDR3: TGTGCCAGCAGCCCTCCCGGGGGGCATTCACCCCTCCACTTT.

This clone was found once. CDR3 nucleotide sequence: TGCGCCAGCAGCTTGGGACTAGCGGGGGCAGATACGCAGTATTTT. This translates into CASSLGLAGADTQYF. The chain couples TRBV5-1 to TRBJ2-3; 12 bases fit TRBD2. This CDR3 region has 15 residues. V lost 0 bases, J lost 4 bases, and 0 bases stayed unmatched. Per the germline V gene, CDR1 is SGHRS and CDR2 is YFSETQ.

The genes are TRBV18 and TRBJ2-3, with D perhaps matching TRBD2 (5 bases). Germline CDR1 KGHSH, CDR2 LQKENI. This CDR3 spans 15 amino acids. Deletions cut 3 bases from V and 0 bases from J, with 10 bases between. CDR3 bases: TGTGCCAGCTCACCCCGGGAAGCAAGCACAGATACGCAGTATTTT. Translation: CASSPREASTDTQYF.

This clone was detected only a few times. The V gene is TRBV4-3, the J gene TRBJ2-2; TRBD2 aligns across 8 bases. CDR1 is LGHNA, CDR2 YSLEER, per germline. CDR3 length: 18 residues. V lost 0 bases to trimming and J lost 3 bases; unmatched junction nucleotides: 9. The CDR3 nucleotides are TGCGCCAGCAGCCAAGATCCGCCTAGCGGGTACTACACCGGGGAGCTGTTTTTT. Amino acid sequence: CASSQDPPSGYYTGELFF.

The J gene is TRBJ1-2, the V gene TRBV6-5; TRBD1 aligns across 9 bases. Trimming cost V 6 bases and J 1 base; bases outside gene matches: 3. This CDR3 has 14 amino acids. CDR1 and CDR2 from the germline V gene are MNHEY and SVGAGI. CDR3 in DNA: TGTGCCAGCAGCCGGGACAGGGATAACTATGGCTACACCTTC. This codes for CASSRDRDNYGYTF.

J is TRBJ1-4 and V is TRBV7-2; 8 nucleotides align to TRBD1. V lost 3 bases, J lost 15 bases, and 9 bases stayed unmatched. The CDR3 is 13 amino acids. Germline CDR1 and CDR2: SGHTA and FQGNSA. The CDR3 nucleotides read TGTGCCAGCAGCTTGTCCCGGGACAGGCCGATGTTTTTT. It is translated as CASSLSRDRPMFF.

With respect to this clone: Sequence at one end of the junction differs from germline and may be a read error. The J gene is TRBJ2-7, the V gene TRBV9; TRBD1 might be the D (6 bases). CDR3 length: 14 residues. Germline CDR1 and CDR2: SGDLS and YYNGEE. For the CDR3, the DNA is TGTGCCAGCAGCGTAGCCTCAGGGGTTGGCGAGCAGCACTTC. Translated, it gives CASSVASGVGEQHF.

The chain combines TRBV19 with TRBJ2-6; a weak D match, TRBD1 (6 bases). Trimming left V 5 bases short and J 0 bases short, with 23 bases between. CDR1 is LNHDA, CDR2 SQIVND, per germline (reference sequence). This CDR3 comprises 20 residues. The CDR3 bases are TGTGCCAGTAGTTCGGGCTGGGGGCACTTGGGCGGCTCTGGGGCCAACGTCCTGACTTTC. Its translation is CASSSGWGHLGGSGANVLTF.

The chain uses TRBV6-1 and TRBJ1-1, with 7 bases that match TRBD1. The CDR3 totals 12 residues. Per the germline V gene, CDR1 is MNHNS and CDR2 is SASEGT. The J segment lost 4 bases and the V segment lost 8 bases, leaving 4 bases of the junction unmatched. Here the CDR3 reads CASGQAGTEAFF. The CDR3 region has the DNA TGTGCCAGCGGACAGGCCGGCACTGAAGCTTTCTTT.